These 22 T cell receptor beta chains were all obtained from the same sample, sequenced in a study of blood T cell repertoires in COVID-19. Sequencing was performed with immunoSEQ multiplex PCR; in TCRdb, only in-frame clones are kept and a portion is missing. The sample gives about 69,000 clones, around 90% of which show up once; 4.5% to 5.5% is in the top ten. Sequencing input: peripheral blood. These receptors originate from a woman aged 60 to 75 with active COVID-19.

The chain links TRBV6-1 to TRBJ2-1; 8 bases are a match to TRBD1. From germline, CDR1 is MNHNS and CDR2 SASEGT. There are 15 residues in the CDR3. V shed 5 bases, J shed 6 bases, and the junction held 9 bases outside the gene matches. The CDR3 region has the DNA TGTGCCAGCAGTACCGGACAGGGCCCCATCAATGAGCAGTTCTTC. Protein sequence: CASSTGQGPINEQFF.

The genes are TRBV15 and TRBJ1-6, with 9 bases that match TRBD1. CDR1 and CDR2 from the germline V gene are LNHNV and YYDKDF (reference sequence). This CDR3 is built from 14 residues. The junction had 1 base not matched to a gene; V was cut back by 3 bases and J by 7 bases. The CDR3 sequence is CATSSDRGNSPLHF. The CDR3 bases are TGTGCCACCAGCAGTGACAGGGGGAATTCACCCCTCCACTTT.

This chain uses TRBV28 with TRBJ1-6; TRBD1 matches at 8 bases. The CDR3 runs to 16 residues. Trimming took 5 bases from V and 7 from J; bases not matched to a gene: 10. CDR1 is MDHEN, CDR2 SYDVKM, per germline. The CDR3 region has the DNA TGTGCCAGCAGTGGGACAGGAGGTTTTGGAAATTCACCCCTCCACTTT. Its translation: CASSGTGGFGNSPLHF.

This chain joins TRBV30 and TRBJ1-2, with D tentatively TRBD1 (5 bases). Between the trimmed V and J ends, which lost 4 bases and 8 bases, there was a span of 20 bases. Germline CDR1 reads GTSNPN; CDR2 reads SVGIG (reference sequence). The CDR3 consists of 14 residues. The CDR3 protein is CAWKSDSHGGGYTF. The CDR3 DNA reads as TGTGCCTGGAAGAGCGACAGCCACGGTGGAGGCTACACCTTC.

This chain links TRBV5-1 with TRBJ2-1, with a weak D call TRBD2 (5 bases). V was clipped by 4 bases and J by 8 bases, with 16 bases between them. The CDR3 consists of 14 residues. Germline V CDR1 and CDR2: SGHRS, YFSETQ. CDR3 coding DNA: TGCGCCAGCAGCGGAATCTCGGGGTGGGATGAGCAGTTCTTC. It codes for CASSGISGWDEQFF.

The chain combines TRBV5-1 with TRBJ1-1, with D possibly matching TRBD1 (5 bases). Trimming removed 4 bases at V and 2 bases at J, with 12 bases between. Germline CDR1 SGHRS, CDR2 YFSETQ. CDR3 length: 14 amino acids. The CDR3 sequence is CASSIGTLNTEAFF. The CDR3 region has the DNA TGCGCCAGCAGCATTGGGACTCTAAACACTGAAGCTTTCTTT.

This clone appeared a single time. The CDR3 DNA is TGTGCCAGCAGCCGGGAGAGCGGGGACACGAACACCGGGGAGCTGTTTTTT. The encoded protein is CASSRESGDTNTGELFF. The chain employs TRBV5-8 and TRBJ2-2; possibly TRBD2 for D (7 bases). This CDR3 contains 17 residues. Per germline, CDR1 SGHTS and CDR2 YDEGEE. V dropped 4 bases and J dropped 0 bases, with 16 bases sitting between them.

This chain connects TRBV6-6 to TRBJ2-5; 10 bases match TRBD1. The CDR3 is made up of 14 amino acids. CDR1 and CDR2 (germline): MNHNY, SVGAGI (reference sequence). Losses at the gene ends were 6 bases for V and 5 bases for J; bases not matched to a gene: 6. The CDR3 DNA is TGTGCCAGCAGGGGAGGACAGGGGGTGGAGACCCAGTACTTC. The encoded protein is CASRGGQGVETQYF.

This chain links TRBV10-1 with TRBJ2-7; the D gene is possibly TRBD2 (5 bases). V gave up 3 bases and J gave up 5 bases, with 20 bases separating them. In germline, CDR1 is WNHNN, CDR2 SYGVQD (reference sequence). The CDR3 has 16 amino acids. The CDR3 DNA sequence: TGCGCCAGCAGTGATCATAAGGGTGGGAGACCCAACGAGCAGTACTTC. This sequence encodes CASSDHKGGRPNEQYF.

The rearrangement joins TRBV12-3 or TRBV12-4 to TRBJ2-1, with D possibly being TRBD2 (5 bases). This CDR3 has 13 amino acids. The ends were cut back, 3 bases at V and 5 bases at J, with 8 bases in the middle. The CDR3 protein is CASSFPGNNEQFF. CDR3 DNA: TGTGCCAGCAGTTTTCCCGGGAACAATGAGCAGTTCTTC.

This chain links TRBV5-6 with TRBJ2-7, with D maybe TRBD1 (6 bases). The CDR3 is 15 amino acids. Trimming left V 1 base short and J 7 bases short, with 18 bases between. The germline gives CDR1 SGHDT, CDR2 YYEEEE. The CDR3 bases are TGTGCCAGCAGCTTGTACAGGGACCTATGGGTAGAGCAGTACTTC. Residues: CASSLYRDLWVEQYF.

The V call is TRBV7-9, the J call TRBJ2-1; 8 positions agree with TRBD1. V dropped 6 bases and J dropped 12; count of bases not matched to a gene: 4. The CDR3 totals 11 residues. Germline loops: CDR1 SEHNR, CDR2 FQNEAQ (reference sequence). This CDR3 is CASSTDRVQFF. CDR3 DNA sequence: TGTGCCAGCAGTACGGACAGGGTGCAGTTCTTC.

The CDR3 nucleotides read TGTGCCAGCAGTCCTAGGGGGGGGGTCGGTTACACCATATATTTT. It codes for CASSPRGGVGYTIYF. The chain employs TRBV28 and TRBJ1-3, with TRBD1 as a possible D gene (6 bases). In germline, CDR1 is MDHEN, CDR2 SYDVKM. V was clipped by 5 bases and J by 8 bases, with 19 bases between them. The CDR3 length is 15 residues.

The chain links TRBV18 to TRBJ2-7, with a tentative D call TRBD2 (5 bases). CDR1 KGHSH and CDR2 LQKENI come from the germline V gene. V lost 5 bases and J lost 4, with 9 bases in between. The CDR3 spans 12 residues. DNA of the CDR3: TGTGCCAGCTCAATAAGAGGGTACGAGCAGTACTTC. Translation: CASSIRGYEQYF. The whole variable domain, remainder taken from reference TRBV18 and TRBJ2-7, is NAGVMQNPRHLVRRRGQEARLRCSPMKGHSHVYWYRQLPEEGLKFMVYLQKENIIDESGMPKERFSAEFPKEGPSILRIQQVVRGDSAAYFCASSIRGYEQYFGPGTRLTVT.

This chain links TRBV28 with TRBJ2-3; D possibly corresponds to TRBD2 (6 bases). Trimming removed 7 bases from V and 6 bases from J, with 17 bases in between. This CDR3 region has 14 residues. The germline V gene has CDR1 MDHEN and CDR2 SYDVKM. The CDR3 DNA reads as TGTGCCAGCAAAGGTGGACGGGAGTCCGATACGCAGTATTTT. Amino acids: CASKGGRESDTQYF.

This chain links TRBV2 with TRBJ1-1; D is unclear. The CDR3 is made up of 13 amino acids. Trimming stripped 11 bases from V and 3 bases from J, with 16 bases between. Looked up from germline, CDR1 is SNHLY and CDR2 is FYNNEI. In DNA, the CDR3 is TGTGCCCTGAGCGGGGAAGGGCACACTGAAGCTTTCTTT. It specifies CALSGEGHTEAFF. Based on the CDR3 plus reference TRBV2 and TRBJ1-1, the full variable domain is EPEVTQTPSHQVTQMGQEVILRCVPISNHLYFYWYRQILGQKVEFLVSFYNNEISEKSEIFDDQFSVERPDGSNFTLKIRSTKLEDSAMYFCALSGEGHTEAFFGQGTRLTVV.

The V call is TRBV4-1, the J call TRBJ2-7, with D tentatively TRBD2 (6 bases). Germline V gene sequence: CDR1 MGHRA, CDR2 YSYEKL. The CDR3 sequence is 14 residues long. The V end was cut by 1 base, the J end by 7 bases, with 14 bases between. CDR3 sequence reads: CASSQGGTRWEQYF. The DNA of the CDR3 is TGCGCCAGCAGCCAAGGCGGGACGCGTTGGGAGCAGTACTTC.

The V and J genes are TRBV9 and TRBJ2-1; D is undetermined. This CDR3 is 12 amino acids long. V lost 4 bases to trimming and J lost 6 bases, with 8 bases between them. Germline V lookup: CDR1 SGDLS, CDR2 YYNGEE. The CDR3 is CASSPRPNEQFF. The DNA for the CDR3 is TGTGCCAGCAGCCCGCGGCCCAATGAGCAGTTCTTC.

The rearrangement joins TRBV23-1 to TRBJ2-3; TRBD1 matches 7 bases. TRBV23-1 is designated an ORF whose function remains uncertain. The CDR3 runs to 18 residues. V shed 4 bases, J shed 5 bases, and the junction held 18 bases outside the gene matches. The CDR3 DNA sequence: TGCGCCAGCAGTCTCCGGGCAGACAGGGAAGGGGGAATAGATACGCAGTATTTT. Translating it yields CASSLRADREGGIDTQYF.

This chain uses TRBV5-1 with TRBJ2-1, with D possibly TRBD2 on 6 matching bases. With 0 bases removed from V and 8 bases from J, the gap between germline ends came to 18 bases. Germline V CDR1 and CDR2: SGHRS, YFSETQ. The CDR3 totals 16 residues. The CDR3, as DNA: TGCGCCAGCAGCTTGGACGGTTTACTAGCTTCCGATGAGCAGTTCTTC. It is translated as CASSLDGLLASDEQFF.

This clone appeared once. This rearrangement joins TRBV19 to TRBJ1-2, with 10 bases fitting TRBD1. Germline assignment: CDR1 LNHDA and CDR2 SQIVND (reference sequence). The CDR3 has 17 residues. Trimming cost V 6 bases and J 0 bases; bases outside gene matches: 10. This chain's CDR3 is CASSKPGQGKSNYGYTF. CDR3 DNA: TGTGCCAGTAGCAAGCCGGGACAGGGGAAGTCTAACTATGGCTACACCTTC.

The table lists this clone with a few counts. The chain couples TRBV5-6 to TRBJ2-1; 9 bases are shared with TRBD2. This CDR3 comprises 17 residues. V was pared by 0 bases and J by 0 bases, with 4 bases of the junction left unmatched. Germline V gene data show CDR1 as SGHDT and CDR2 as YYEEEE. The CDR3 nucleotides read TGTGCCAGCAGCTTGGCAGGCGGGAGGGACTCCTACAATGAGCAGTTCTTC. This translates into CASSLAGGRDSYNEQFF.